These 14 T cell receptor beta chains came from one sample sequenced in a study of identifying expanded T cells in peripheral blood. Profiled with immunoSEQ multiplex PCR; TCRdb holds only in-frame clones, not every one. The sample consists of about 90,000 clones, about 90% of them appearing once. Sample: blood. These receptors were collected from a person aged 18 to 75 in good health.

The gene calls are TRBV6-1 and TRBJ1-2, with 7 bases that match TRBD1. The germline V gene has CDR1 MNHNS and CDR2 SASEGT. V trimming: 4 bases; J trimming: 4 bases; junction bases outside the gene matches: 9. The CDR3 contains 15 residues. As DNA, the CDR3 is TGTGCCAGCAGTGCGATCAGGGGGGACTTCTATGGCTACACCTTC. Its protein product is CASSAIRGDFYGYTF.

The J gene is TRBJ1-5, the V gene TRBV15; tentative D call: TRBD1 (6 bases). The CDR3 runs 17 residues. Germline CDR1 is LNHNV and CDR2 is YYDKDF (reference sequence). V was cut by 0 bases and J by 5 bases, with 17 bases left in between. CDR3 amino acids: CATSRDWRGAPYQPQHF. CDR3 DNA: TGTGCCACCAGCAGAGATTGGAGGGGGGCCCCGTATCAGCCCCAGCATTTT.

V usage is TRBV15 and J usage is TRBJ1-4; 7 bases are shared with TRBD1. Per the germline V gene, CDR1 is LNHNV and CDR2 is YYDKDF (reference sequence). The V and J ends lost 1 base and 13 bases, in that order; junction bases with no gene match: 24. The CDR3 is 19 amino acids. The CDR3 region is CATSRVGTVNEKENRRLFF. The CDR3 region has the DNA TGTGCCACCAGCAGAGTGGGGACAGTCAATGAAAAGGAAAATCGGAGACTGTTTTTT.

The chain carries TRBV7-9 and TRBJ2-5; 7 nucleotides line up with TRBD2. This CDR3 comprises 16 residues. Germline CDR1 is SEHNR and CDR2 is FQNEAQ (reference sequence). Unmatched junction bases numbered 12, after V lost 4 bases and J lost 4 bases. The chain's CDR3 is CASSSGVSGWGETQYF. The CDR3 nucleotides are TGTGCCAGCAGCTCAGGCGTTAGCGGGTGGGGAGAGACCCAGTACTTC.

The chain combines TRBV7-2 with TRBJ1-1; D ambiguous. V was clipped by 2 bases and J by 4 bases, with 17 bases between them. Looked up from germline, CDR1 is SGHTA and CDR2 is FQGNSA. The length of the CDR3 is 16 residues. This chain's CDR3 is CASSLFAVRELTEAFF. The CDR3 DNA follows: TGTGCCAGCAGCTTATTCGCGGTACGGGAACTCACTGAAGCTTTCTTT.

The chain joins TRBV19 to TRBJ1-5; TRBD1 might be the D (6 bases). CDR3 size: 17 residues. V was pared by 5 bases and J by 1 base, with 18 bases between. The germline gives CDR1 LNHDA, CDR2 SQIVND (reference sequence). CDR3 sequence (DNA): TGTGCCAGTAGTGAAGAATGGGGGGCGAGGAGCAATCAGCCCCAGCATTTT. This codes for CASSEEWGARSNQPQHF. The full variable domain, with the rest looked up from reference TRBV19 and TRBJ1-5, is DGGITQSPKYLFRKEGQNVTLSCEQNLNHDAMYWYRQDPGQGLRLIYYSQIVNDFQKGDIAEGYSVSREKKESFPLTVTSAQKNPTAFYLCASSEEWGARSNQPQHFGDGTRLSIL.

In its sample, this clone was seen a few times. The V gene is TRBV9, the J gene TRBJ2-1; the D gene is possibly TRBD1 (6 bases). The CDR3 sequence is 16 residues long. V was shortened by 0 bases and J by 7 bases, with 17 bases between the two germline ends. CDR1 is SGDLS and CDR2 is YYNGEE in the germline V gene. The CDR3 loop reads CASSVEGQIDLNEQFF. The CDR3 region has the DNA TGTGCCAGCAGCGTAGAGGGACAAATCGACCTGAATGAGCAGTTCTTC.

The J gene is TRBJ2-3, the V gene TRBV7-9; 8 bases are shared with TRBD2. Trimming removed 0 bases from V and 5 bases from J; junction bases left unmatched: 4. The CDR3 is 15 residues long. Germline CDR1 is SEHNR and CDR2 is FQNEAQ (reference sequence). The CDR3 nucleotides are TGTGCCAGCAGCTTAGCCCGGGGGGGCCTAGATACGCAGTATTTT. This codes for CASSLARGGLDTQYF.

The CDR3 spells CASTLLWQGLSLAYNEQFF. The CDR3 coding sequence is TGTGCCAGTACCCTCCTGTGGCAGGGGCTCTCTCTCGCCTACAATGAGCAGTTCTTC. This rearrangement joins TRBV19 to TRBJ2-1, with D tentatively TRBD1 (6 bases). Between the trimmed V and J ends, which lost 7 bases and 2 bases, there was a span of 27 bases. This CDR3 has 19 amino acids. Germline CDR1 and CDR2: LNHDA and SQIVND (reference sequence).

The chain recombines TRBV5-1 with TRBJ2-1; 12 nucleotides line up with TRBD1. V lost 4 bases to trimming and J lost 7 bases; unmatched junction nucleotides: 9. This CDR3 is built from 16 residues. Germline V CDR1 and CDR2: SGHRS, YFSETQ. CDR3 coding DNA: TGCGCCAGCAGCGGCCACGGGACAGGGGGCTGGAATGAGCAGTTCTTC. Protein product: CASSGHGTGGWNEQFF.

The V call is TRBV29-1, the J call TRBJ2-1, with D possibly TRBD2 on 6 matching bases. The germline V gene encodes CDR1 SQVTM and CDR2 ANQGSEA. Trimming took 6 bases from V and 5 from J, leaving 14 bases between them. The CDR3 is 13 residues long. For the CDR3, the DNA is TGCAGCGTCCGGGACTTTCTAAACAATGAGCAGTTCTTC. Its protein product is CSVRDFLNNEQFF.

This chain joins TRBV6-5 and TRBJ2-2; D gene uncertain. The germline V gene has CDR1 MNHEY and CDR2 SVGAGI. The CDR3 runs to 13 residues. V was shortened by 7 bases and J by 2 bases, with 8 bases between the two germline ends. The DNA for the CDR3 is TGTGCCAGCATCCAAGGAAACACCGGGGAGCTGTTTTTT. This sequence encodes CASIQGNTGELFF.

The chain has TRBV27 and TRBJ1-1; no clear D. V was cut by 3 bases and J by 4 bases, with 9 bases left in between. CDR1 is MNHEY, CDR2 SMNVEV, per germline (reference sequence). The CDR3 has 13 amino acids. Written as DNA, the CDR3 is TGTGCCAGCAGTTTGACGCGAGGCACTGAAGCTTTCTTT. Translation: CASSLTRGTEAFF.

This clone has a handful of counts. This chain uses TRBV15 with TRBJ1-5; D gene ambiguous. CDR1 is LNHNV and CDR2 is YYDKDF in the germline V gene (reference sequence). V lost 0 bases to trimming and J lost 9 bases, with 12 bases between them. This CDR3 comprises 14 residues. The CDR3 loop is CATSRDRGKRPQHF. The CDR3, as DNA: TGTGCCACCAGCAGAGATCGGGGAAAACGGCCCCAGCATTTT. Combining the CDR3 with reference TRBV15 and TRBJ1-5 gives the whole variable domain DAMVIQNPRYQVTQFGKPVTLSCSQTLNHNVMYWYQQKSSQAPKLLFHYYDKDFNNEADTPDNFQSRRPNTSFCFLDIRSPGLGDTAMYLCATSRDRGKRPQHFGDGTRLSIL.